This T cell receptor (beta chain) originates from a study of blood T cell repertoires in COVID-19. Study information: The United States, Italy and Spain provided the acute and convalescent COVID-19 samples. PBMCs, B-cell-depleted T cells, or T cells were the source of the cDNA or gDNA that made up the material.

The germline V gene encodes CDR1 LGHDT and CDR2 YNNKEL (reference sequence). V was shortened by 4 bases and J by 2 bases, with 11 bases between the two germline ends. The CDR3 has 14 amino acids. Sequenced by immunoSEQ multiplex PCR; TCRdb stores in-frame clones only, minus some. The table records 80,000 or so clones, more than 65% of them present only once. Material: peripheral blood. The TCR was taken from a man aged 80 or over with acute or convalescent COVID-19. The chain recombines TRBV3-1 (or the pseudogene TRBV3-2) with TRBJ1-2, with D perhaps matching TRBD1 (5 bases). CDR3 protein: CASSRQQVNYGYTF. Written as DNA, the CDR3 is TGTGCCAGCAGCCGTCAACAGGTCAACTATGGCTACACCTTC.